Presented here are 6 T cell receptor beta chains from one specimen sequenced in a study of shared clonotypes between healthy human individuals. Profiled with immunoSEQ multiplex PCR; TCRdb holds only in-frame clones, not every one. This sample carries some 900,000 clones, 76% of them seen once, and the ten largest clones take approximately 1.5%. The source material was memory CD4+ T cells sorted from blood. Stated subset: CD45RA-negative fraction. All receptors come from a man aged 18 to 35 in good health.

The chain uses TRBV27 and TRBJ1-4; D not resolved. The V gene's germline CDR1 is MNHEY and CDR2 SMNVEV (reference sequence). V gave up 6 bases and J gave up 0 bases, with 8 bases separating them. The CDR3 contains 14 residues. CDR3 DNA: TGTGCCAGCAGGGAGACACCAACTAATGAAAAACTGTTTTTT. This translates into CASRETPTNEKLFF.

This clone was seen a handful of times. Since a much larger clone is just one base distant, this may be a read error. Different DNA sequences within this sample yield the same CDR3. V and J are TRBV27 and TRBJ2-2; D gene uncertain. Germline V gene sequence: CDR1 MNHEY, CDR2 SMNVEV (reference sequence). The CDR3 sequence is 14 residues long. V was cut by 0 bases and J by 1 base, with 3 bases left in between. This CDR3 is CASSLSRNTGELFF. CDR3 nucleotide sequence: TGTGCCAGCAGTTTATCCAGGAACACCGGGGAGCTGTTTTTT.

The CDR3, as DNA: TGTGCCAGCAGTTTCCGCACAGATACGCAGTATTTT. Residues: CASSFRTDTQYF. V usage is TRBV28 and J usage is TRBJ2-3; D remains unclear. Germline V lookup: CDR1 MDHEN, CDR2 SYDVKM. V lost 3 bases and J 1 base, leaving 2 bases between the germline ends. This CDR3 contains 12 residues.

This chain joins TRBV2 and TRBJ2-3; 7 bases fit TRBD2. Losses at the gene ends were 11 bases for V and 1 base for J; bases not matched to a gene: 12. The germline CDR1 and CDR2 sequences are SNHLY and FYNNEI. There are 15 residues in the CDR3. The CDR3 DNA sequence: TGTGCCGCTCCGGGGGGTACGTCTCGCACAGATACGCAGTATTTT. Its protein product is CAAPGGTSRTDTQYF.

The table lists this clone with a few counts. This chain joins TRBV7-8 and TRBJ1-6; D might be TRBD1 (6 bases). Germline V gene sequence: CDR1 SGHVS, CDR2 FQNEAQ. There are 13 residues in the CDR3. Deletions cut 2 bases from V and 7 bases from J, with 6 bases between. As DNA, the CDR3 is TGTGCCAGCAGCTTACAGGGGAATTCACCCCTCCACTTT. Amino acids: CASSLQGNSPLHF.

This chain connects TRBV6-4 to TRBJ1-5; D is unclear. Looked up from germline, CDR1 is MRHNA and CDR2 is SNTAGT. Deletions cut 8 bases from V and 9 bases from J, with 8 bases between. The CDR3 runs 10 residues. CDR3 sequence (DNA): TGTGCCAGCCCTCTAGGGCCCCAGCATTTT. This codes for CASPLGPQHF.